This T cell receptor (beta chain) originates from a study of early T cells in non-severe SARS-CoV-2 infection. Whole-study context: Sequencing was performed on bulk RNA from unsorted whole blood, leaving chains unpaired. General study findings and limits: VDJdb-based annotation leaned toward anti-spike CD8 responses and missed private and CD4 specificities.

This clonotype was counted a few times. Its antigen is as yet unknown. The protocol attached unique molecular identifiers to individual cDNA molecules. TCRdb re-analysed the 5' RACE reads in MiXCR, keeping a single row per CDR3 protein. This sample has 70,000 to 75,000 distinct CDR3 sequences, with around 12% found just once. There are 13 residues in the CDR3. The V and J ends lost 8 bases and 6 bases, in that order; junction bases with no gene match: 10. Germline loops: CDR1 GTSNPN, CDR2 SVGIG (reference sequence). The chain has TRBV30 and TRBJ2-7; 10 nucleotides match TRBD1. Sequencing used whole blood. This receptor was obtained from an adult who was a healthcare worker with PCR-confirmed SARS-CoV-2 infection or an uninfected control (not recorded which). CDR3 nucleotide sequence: TGTGCCCGCCGGGACAGGGGTCGCTCCGAGCAGTACTTC. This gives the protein CARRDRGRSEQYF.